This T cell receptor beta chain was profiled in a study of CD8+ T cells in alopecia areata. CDR3 length equals 17 residues. Trimming took off 9 bases at V and 0 bases at J, with 21 bases between the two ends. Germline assignment: CDR1 SNHLY and CDR2 FYNNEI. Study-level results: An increase in clonality over normal scalp was evident in lesional scalp, especially alopecia totalis/universalis.

RNA, once extracted, was reverse transcribed into cDNA for use as the sequencing template. The data were produced by immunoSEQ multiplex PCR, yet TCRdb's version contains in-frame clones alone and is incomplete. The sample contains 140,000 or so clones, around two thirds of which appear only once. To note about this clone: Its antigen is not known.

This sequence was found in a human donor in good health. J is TRBJ2-4 and V is TRBV2; TRBD1 is a possible D gene (5 bases). Sequenced material: CD8+ T cells sorted from blood. This CDR3 is CASILGQTNLAKNIQYF. The CDR3 coding sequence is TGTGCCAGTATCTTAGGACAAACGAATCTAGCCAAAAACATTCAGTACTTC.